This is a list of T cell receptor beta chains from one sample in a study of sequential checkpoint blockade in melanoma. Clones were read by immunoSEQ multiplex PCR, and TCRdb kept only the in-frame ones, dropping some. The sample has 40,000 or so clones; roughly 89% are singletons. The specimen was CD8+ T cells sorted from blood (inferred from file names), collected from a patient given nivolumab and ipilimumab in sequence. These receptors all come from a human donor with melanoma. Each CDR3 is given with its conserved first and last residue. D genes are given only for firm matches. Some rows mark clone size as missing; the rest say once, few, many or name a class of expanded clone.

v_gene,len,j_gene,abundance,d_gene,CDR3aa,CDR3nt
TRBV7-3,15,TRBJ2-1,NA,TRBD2,CASSGASGSYNEQFF,TGTGCCAGCAGCGGCGCCAGCGGGAGTTACAATGAGCAGTTCTTC
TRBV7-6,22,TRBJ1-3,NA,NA,CASSLNPRGGRFSLSSGNTIYF,TGTGCCAGCAGCTTAAACCCGAGGGGCGGGAGATTCTCGCTCAGCTCTGGAAACACCATATATTTT
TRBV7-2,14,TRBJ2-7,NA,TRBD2,CASSHGLADYEQYF,TGTGCCAGCAGCCACGGACTAGCGGACTACGAGCAGTACTTC
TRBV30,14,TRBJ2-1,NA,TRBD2,CAWRIGTTINEQFF,TGTGCCTGGAGGATTGGGACTACCATCAATGAGCAGTTCTTC
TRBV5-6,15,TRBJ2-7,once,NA,CASSLAQGRSGEQYF,TGTGCCAGCAGTCTAGCACAGGGGAGGTCGGGCGAGCAGTACTTC
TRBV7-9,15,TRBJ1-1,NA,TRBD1,CASSFVQGAGSEAFF,TGTGCCAGCAGCTTTGTCCAGGGGGCTGGGTCAGAAGCTTTCTTT
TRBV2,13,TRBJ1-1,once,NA,CASSEGTALEAFF,TGTGCCAGCAGTGAAGGGACAGCTTTGGAGGCTTTCTTT
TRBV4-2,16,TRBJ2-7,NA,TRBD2,CASSQTPGLPSYEQYF,TGTGCCAGCAGCCAGACCCCGGGACTACCCTCCTACGAGCAGTACTTC
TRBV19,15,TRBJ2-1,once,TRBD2,CASTAGGSSYNEQFF,TGTGCCAGTACGGCGGGAGGGAGCTCCTACAATGAGCAGTTCTTC
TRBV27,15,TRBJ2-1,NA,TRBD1,CASNDGQGIYNEQFF,TGTGCCAGCAACGACGGACAGGGGATATACAATGAGCAGTTCTTC
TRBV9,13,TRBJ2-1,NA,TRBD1,CASTGAQDNEQFF,TGTGCCTCTACAGGGGCCCAGGACAATGAGCAGTTCTTC
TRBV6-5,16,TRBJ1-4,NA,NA,CASSYLPEGTNEKLFF,TGTGCCAGCAGTTACTTACCCGAGGGAACTAATGAAAAACTGTTTTTT
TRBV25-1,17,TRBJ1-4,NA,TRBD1,CASSEYGYRGRGEKLFF,TGTGCCAGCAGTGAATATGGTTACAGGGGGCGCGGTGAAAAACTGTTTTTT
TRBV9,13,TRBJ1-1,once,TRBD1,CASSVGQGTEAFF,TGTGCCAGCAGCGTAGGACAGGGAACTGAAGCTTTCTTT
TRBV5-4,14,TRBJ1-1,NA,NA,CASSLLRGEDQAFF,TGTGCCAGCAGCTTGCTAAGGGGTGAGGATCAGGCTTTCTTT
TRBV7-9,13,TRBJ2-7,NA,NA,CASRLGHSYEQYF,TGTGCCAGCCGTTTGGGACACTCCTACGAGCAGTACTTC
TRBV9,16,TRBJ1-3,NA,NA,CASSTDGGSSGNTIYF,TGTGCCAGCAGCACAGACGGGGGATCCTCTGGAAACACCATATATTTT
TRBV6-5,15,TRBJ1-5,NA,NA,CASSYLGGFNQPQHF,TGTGCCAGCAGTTATCTCGGGGGATTCAATCAGCCCCAGCATTTT
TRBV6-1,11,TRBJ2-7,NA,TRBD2,CASSESGLVNF,TGTGCCAGCAGTGAATCCGGACTAGTAAACTTC
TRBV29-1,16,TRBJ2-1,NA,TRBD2,CSVEGRLAGPINEQFF,TGCAGCGTTGAAGGAAGGCTAGCGGGACCAATCAATGAGCAGTTCTTC
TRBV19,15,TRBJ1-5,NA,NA,CASCQDHYSNQPQHF,TGTGCCAGTTGCCAGGATCATTATAGCAATCAGCCCCAGCATTTT
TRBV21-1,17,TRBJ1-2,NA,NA,CASSPPWDRAHHDGYTF,TGTGCCAGCAGCCCTCCCTGGGACAGGGCGCACCACGATGGCTACACCTTC
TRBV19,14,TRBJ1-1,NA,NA,CASSIRVRATEAFF,TGTGCCAGTAGTATAAGGGTCAGGGCCACTGAAGCTTTCTTT
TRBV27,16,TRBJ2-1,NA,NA,CASSSILLSRDNEQFF,TGTGCCAGCAGTTCTATTCTGTTAAGTCGGGACAATGAGCAGTTCTTC
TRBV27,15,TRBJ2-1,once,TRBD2,CASSWAGGPYNEQFF,TGTGCCAGCAGTTGGGCGGGAGGACCCTACAATGAGCAGTTCTTC
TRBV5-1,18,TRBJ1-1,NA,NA,CASSLLGRGFSMNTEAFF,TGCGCCAGCAGCTTGTTAGGCAGGGGCTTTTCCATGAACACTGAAGCTTTCTTT
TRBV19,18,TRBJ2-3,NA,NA,CASTSTLSAGSHTDTQYF,TGTGCCAGTACCTCTACCTTATCGGCGGGGTCCCACACAGATACGCAGTATTTT
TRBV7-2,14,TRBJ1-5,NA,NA,CASSFAYSNQPQHF,TGTGCCAGCAGCTTCGCGTATAGCAATCAGCCCCAGCATTTT
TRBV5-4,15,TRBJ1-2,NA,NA,CASSQPTDPNYGYTF,TGTGCCAGCAGCCAACCGACAGATCCCAACTATGGCTACACCTTC
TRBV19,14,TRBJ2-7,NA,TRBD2,CASSSGLAAYEQYF,TGTGCCAGTAGTTCCGGACTAGCAGCCTACGAGCAGTACTTC
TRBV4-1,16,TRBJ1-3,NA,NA,CASSQDHTGSGNTIYF,TGCGCCAGCAGCCAAGATCATACAGGCTCTGGAAACACCATATATTTT
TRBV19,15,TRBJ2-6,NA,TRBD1,CASSMTGYGANVLTF,TGTGCCAGTAGTATGACAGGGTATGGGGCCAACGTCCTGACTTTC
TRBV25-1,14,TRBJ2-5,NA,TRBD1,CASSEYRGLETQYF,TGTGCCAGCAGTGAATACAGGGGGCTAGAGACCCAGTACTTC
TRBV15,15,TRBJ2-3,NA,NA,CATSRERVRTDTQYF,TGTGCCACCAGCAGAGAGAGGGTCCGCACAGATACGCAGTATTTT
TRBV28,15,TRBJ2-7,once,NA,CASTKGQDLAYEQYF,TGTGCCAGCACTAAAGGGCAGGACTTAGCCTACGAGCAGTACTTC
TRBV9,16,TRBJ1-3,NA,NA,CASSVESGQSGNTIYF,TGTGCCAGCAGCGTAGAGTCAGGCCAGTCTGGAAACACCATATATTTT
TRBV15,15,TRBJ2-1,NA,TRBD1,CATSRLGQGSNEQFF,TGTGCCACCAGCAGACTAGGACAGGGGAGCAATGAGCAGTTCTTC
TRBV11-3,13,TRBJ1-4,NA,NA,CASRDGQSEKLFF,TGTGCCAGCAGAGACGGACAGTCTGAAAAACTGTTTTTT
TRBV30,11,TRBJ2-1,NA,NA,CAGDLNNEQFF,TGTGCCGGGGACTTGAACAATGAGCAGTTCTTC
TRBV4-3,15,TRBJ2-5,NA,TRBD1,CASSQDGTGRETQYF,TGCGCCAGCAGCCAAGATGGGACAGGGAGGGAGACCCAGTACTTC
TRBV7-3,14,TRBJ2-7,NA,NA,CASSPSPGGFEQYF,TGTGCCAGCAGCCCCAGCCCGGGGGGCTTTGAGCAGTACTTC
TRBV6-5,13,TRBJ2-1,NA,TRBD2,CASSWRERDEQFF,TGTGCCAGCAGTTGGCGGGAGAGGGATGAGCAGTTCTTC
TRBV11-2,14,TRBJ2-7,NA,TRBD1,CASSAGTGTYEQYF,TGTGCCAGCAGCGCCGGGACAGGGACCTACGAGCAGTACTTC
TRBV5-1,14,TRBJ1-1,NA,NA,CASEPGLGNTEAFF,TGCGCCAGCGAACCAGGGTTGGGGAACACTGAAGCTTTCTTT
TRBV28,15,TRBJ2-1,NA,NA,CASRLIAALPNEQFF,TGTGCCAGCAGATTAATAGCGGCGCTCCCGAATGAGCAGTTCTTC
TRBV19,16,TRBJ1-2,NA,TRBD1,CASTPGRGIANYGYTF,TGTGCCAGTACACCCGGCAGGGGGATAGCTAACTATGGCTACACCTTC
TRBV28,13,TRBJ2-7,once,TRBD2,CASSLVAGAEQYF,TGTGCCAGCAGTTTAGTAGCGGGAGCCGAGCAGTACTTC
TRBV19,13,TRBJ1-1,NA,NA,CASSIAVNTEAFF,TGTGCCAGTAGTATAGCCGTGAACACTGAAGCTTTCTTT